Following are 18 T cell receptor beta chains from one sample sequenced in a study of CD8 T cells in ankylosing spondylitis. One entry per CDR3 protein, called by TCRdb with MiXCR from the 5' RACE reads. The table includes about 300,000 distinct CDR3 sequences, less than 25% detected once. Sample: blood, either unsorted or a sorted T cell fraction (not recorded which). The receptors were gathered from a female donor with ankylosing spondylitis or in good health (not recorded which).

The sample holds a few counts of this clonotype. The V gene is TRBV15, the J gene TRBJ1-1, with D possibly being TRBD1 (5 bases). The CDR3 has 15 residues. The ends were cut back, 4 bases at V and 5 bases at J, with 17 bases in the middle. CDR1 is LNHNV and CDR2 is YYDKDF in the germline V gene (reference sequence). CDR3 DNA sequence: TGTGCCACCAGCAACCGACAGCGGGTGGGGACTGAAGCTTTCTTT. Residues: CATSNRQRVGTEAFF.

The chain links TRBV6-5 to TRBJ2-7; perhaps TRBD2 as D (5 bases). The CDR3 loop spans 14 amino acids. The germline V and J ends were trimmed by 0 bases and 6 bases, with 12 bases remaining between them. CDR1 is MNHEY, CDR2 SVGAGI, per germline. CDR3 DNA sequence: TGTGCCAGCAGTTACTCCCGAGGGAACGGCGAGCAGTACTTC. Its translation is CASSYSRGNGEQYF.

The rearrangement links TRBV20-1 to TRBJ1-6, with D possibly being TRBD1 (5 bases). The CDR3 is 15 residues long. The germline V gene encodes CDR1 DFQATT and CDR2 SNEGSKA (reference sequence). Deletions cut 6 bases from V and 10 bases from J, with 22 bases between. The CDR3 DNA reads TGCAGTGCCGGGCGGGGGAATGGATTCGGGTCACCCCTCCACTTT. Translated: CSAGRGNGFGSPLHF.

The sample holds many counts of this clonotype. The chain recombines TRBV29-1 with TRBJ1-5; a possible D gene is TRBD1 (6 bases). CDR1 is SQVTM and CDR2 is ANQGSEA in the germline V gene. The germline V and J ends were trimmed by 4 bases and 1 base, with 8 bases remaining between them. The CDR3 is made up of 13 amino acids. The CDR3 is CSVGQGSNQPQHF. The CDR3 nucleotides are TGCAGCGTTGGCCAGGGGAGCAATCAGCCCCAGCATTTT.

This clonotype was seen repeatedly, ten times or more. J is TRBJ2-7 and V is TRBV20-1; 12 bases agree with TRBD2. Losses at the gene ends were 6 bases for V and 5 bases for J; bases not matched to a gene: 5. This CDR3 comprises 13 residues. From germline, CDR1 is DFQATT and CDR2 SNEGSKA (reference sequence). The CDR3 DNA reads TGCAGTGCCCCTAGCGGGAGGGGTGACGAGCAGTACTTC. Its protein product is CSAPSGRGDEQYF.

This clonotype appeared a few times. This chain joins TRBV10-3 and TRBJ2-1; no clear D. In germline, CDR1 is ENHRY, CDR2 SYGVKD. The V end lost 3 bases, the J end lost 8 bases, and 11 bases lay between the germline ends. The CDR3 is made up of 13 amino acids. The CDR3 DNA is TGTGCCATCAGTGATAACCCCGTGGATGAGCAGTTCTTC. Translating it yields CAISDNPVDEQFF.

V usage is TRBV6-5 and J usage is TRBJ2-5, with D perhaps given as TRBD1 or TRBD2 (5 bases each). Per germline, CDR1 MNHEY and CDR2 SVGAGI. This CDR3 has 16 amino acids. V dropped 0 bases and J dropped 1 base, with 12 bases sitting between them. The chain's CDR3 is CASSYSGRLTQETQYF. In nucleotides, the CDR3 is TGTGCCAGCAGTTACTCGGGACGTCTGACCCAAGAGACCCAGTACTTC.

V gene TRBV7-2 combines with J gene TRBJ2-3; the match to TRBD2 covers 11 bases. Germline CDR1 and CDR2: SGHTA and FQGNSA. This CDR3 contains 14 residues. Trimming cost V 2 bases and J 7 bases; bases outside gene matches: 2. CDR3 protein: CASSLRLAGYTQYF. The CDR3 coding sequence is TGTGCCAGCAGCTTACGACTAGCGGGATATACGCAGTATTTT.

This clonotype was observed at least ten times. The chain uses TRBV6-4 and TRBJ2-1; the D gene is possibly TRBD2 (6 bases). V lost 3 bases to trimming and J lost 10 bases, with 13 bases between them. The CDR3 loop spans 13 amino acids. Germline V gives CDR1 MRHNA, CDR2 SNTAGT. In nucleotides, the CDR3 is TGTGCCAGCAGTGAAGTTGGGACTGGCGAGCAGTTCTTC. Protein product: CASSEVGTGEQFF.

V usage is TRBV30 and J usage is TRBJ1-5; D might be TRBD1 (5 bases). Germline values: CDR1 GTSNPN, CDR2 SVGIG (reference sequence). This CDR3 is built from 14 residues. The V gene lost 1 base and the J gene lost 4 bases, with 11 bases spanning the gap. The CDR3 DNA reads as TGTGCCTGGAGTGCAGGGACGGCGAATCAGCCCCAGCATTTT. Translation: CAWSAGTANQPQHF.

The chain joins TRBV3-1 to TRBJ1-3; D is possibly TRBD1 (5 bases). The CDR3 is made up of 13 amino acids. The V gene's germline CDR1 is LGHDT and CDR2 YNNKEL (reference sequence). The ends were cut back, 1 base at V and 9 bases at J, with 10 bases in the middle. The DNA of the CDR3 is TGTGCCAGCAGCCAAGTCACCGGGGGCACCATATATTTT. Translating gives CASSQVTGGTIYF.

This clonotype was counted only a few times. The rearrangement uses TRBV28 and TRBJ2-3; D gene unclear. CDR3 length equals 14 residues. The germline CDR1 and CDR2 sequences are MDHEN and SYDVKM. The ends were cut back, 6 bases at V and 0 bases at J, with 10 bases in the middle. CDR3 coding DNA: TGTGCCAGCAGCCCAGAATCTAGCACAGATACGCAGTATTTT. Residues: CASSPESSTDTQYF.

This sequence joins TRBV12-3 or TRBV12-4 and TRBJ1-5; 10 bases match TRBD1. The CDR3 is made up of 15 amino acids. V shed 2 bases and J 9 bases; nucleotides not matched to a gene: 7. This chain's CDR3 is CASSLRDRGWMPQHF. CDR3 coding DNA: TGTGCCAGCAGTTTAAGGGACAGGGGCTGGATGCCCCAGCATTTT.

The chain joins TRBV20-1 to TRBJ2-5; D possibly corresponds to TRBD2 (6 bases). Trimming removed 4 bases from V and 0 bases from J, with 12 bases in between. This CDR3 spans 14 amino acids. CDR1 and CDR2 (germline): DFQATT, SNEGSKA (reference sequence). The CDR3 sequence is CSATGGVYQETQYF. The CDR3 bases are TGCAGTGCTACTGGCGGGGTGTACCAAGAGACCCAGTACTTC.

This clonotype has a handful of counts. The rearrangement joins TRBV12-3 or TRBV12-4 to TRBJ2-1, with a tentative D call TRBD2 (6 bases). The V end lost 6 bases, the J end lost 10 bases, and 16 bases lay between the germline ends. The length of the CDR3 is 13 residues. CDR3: CASSAGLAGEQFF. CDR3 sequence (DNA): TGTGCCAGCAGCGCGGGGTTGGCGGGGGAGCAGTTCTTC.

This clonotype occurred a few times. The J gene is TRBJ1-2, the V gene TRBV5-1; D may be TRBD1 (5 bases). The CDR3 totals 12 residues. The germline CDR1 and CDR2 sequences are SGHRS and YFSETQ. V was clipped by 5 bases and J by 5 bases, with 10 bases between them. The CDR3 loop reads CASRLTGYGYTF. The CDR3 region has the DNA TGCGCCAGCAGGCTAACAGGATATGGCTACACCTTC.

CDR3 loop: CSAKGLAERGAYNEQFF. The CDR3, as DNA: TGCAGTGCTAAGGGACTAGCGGAGAGGGGTGCCTACAATGAGCAGTTCTTC. The chain recombines TRBV20-1 with TRBJ2-1; 11 bases fit TRBD2. Germline V gives CDR1 DFQATT, CDR2 SNEGSKA (reference sequence). CDR3 length equals 17 residues. Trimming removed 4 bases from V and 2 bases from J; junction bases left unmatched: 10.

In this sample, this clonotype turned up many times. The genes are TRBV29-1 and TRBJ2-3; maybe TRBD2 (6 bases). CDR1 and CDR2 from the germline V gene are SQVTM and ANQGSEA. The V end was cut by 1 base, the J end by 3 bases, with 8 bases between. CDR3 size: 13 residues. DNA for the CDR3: TGCAGCGTTGAAGGGCTAGCGACAGATACGCAGTATTTT. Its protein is CSVEGLATDTQYF.